This T cell receptor beta chain was sequenced in a study of blood T cells in healthy people across ages. The V segment lost 6 bases and the J segment 5 bases; nucleotides outside the gene matches: 7. This CDR3 has 14 amino acids. In germline, CDR1 is SNHLY, CDR2 FYNNEI. For the second PCR, which ran for about 6 to 12 cycles, a sample-barcoded 5' primer and a J-beta primer mix were used. TCRdb ran MiXCR on the 5' RACE reads and lists one entry per CDR3 protein. The sample lists more than 900,000 distinct CDR3 sequences, approximately 25% seen once, with about 0.72% in the top ten. The sample was also reused in another study, on T cells of mothers and their children.

The receptor was isolated from a girl aged 2-10 years in good health. V usage is TRBV2 and J usage is TRBJ2-1, with 7 bases aligning to TRBD2. The sequencing sample was made of blood. CDR3 loop: CASRRSGGDNEQFF. The CDR3 bases are TGTGCCAGCAGAAGGTCGGGGGGAGACAATGAGCAGTTCTTC.